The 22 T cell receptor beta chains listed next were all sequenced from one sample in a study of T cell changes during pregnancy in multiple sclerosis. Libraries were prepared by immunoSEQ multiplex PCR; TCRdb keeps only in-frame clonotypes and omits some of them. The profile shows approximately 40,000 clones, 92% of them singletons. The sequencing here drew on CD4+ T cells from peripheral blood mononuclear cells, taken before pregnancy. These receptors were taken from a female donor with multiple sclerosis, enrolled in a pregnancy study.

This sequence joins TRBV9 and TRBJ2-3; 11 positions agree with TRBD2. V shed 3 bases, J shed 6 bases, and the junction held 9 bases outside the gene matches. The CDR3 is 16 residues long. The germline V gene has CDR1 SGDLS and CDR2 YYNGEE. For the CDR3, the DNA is TGTGCCAGCAGCGCCTCGACTAGCGGGGACCGTGATACGCAGTATTTT. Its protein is CASSASTSGDRDTQYF.

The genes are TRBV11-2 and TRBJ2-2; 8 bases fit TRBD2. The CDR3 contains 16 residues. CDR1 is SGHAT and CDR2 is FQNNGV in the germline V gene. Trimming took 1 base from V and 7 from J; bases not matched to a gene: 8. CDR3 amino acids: CASSLAGGLTIGELFF. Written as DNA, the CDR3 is TGTGCCAGCAGCTTAGCGGGAGGGCTAACAATCGGGGAGCTGTTTTTT.

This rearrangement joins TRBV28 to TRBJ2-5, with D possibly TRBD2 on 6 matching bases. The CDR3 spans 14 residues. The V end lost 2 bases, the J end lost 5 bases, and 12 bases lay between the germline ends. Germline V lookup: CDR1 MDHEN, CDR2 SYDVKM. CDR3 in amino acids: CASSLGGVFETQYF. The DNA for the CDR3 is TGTGCCAGCAGTTTAGGAGGGGTCTTCGAGACCCAGTACTTC.

CDR3 nucleotides: TGTGCCAGTAGTTTGACGGGGAACTCCTACAATGAGCAGTTCTTC. Amino acids: CASSLTGNSYNEQFF. The chain recombines TRBV19 with TRBJ2-1; weak D call: TRBD2 (5 bases). V was pared by 5 bases and J by 0 bases, with 11 bases between. From germline, CDR1 is LNHDA and CDR2 SQIVND (reference sequence). This CDR3 spans 15 amino acids.

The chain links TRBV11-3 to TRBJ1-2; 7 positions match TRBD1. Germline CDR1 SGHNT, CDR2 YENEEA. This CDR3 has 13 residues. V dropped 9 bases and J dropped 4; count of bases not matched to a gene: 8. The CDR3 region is CARPYGQVYGYTF. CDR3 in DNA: TGTGCCAGGCCATACGGACAGGTCTATGGCTACACCTTC.

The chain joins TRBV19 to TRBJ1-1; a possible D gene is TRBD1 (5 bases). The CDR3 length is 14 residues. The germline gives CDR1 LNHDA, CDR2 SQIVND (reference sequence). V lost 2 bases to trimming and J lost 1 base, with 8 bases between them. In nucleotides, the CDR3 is TGTGCCAGTAGTATAACAGGCCCGAACACTGAAGCTTTCTTT. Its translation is CASSITGPNTEAFF.

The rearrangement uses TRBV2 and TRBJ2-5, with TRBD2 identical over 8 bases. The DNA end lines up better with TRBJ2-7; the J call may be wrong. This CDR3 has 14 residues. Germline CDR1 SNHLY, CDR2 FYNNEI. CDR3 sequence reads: CASITSGSPYEQYF. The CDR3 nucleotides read TGTGCCAGCATAACCAGCGGGAGTCCCTACGAGCAGTACTTC.

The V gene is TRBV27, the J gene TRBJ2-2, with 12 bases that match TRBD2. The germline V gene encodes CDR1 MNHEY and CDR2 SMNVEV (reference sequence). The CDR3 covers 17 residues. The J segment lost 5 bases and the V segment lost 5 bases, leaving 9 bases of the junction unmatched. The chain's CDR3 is CASSLRLAGAWTGELFF. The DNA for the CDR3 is TGTGCCAGCAGTCTGCGACTAGCGGGAGCTTGGACCGGGGAGCTGTTTTTT.

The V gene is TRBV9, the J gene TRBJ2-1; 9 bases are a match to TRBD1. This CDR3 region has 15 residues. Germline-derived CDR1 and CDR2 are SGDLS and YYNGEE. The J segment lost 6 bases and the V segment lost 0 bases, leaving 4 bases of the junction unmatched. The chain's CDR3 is CASSVGDRDRNEQFF. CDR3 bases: TGTGCCAGCAGCGTAGGGGACAGGGATCGCAATGAGCAGTTCTTC.

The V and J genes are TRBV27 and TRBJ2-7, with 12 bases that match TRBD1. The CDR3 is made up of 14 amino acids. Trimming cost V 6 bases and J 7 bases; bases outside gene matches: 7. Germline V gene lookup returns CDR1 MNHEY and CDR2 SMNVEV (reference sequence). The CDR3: CASRGDRGLGEQYF. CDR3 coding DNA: TGTGCCAGCAGGGGGGACAGGGGGCTTGGAGAGCAGTACTTC.

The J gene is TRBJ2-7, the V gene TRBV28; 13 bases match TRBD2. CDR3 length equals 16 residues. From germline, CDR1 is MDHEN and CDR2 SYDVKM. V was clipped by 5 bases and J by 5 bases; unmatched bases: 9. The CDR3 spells CASSPARTSGSHEQYF. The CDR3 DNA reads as TGTGCCAGCAGTCCTGCTCGGACTAGCGGGAGCCACGAGCAGTACTTC.

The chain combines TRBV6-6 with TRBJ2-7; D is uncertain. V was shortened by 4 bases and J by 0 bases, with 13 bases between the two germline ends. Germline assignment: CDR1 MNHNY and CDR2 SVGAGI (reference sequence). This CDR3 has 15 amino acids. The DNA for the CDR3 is TGTGCCAGCAGTTCCCCTACCCTGAACTCCTACGAGCAGTACTTC. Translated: CASSSPTLNSYEQYF.

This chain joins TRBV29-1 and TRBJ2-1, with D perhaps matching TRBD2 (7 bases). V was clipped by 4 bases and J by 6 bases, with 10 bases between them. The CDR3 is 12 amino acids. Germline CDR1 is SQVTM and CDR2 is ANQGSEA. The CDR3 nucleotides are TGCAGCGTTGTAAGGGGGGGCAATGAGCAGTTCTTC. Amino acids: CSVVRGGNEQFF.

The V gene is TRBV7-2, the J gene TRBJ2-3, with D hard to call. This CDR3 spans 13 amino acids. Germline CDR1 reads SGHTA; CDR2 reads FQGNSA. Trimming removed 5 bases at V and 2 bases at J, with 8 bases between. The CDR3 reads CASSTTTTDTQYF. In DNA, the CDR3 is TGTGCCAGCAGCACAACTACCACAGATACGCAGTATTTT.

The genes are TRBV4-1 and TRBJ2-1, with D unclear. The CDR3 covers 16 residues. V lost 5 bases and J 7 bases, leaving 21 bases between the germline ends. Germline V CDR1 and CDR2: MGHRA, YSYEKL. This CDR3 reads CASSYPTRYKLNEQFF. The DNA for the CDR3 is TGCGCCAGCAGCTACCCTACCCGATATAAACTTAATGAGCAGTTCTTC.

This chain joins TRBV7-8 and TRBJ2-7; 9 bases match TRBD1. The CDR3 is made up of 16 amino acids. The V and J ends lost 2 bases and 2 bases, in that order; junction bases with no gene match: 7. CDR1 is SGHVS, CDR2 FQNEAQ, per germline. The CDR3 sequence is CASSLSWGDRAYEQYF. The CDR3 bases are TGTGCCAGCAGCTTAAGTTGGGGGGACAGGGCCTACGAGCAGTACTTC.

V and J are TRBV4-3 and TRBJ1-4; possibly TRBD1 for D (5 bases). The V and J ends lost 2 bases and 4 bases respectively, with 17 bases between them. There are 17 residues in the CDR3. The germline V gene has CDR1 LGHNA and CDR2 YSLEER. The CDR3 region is CASSQSPRGMNNEKLFF. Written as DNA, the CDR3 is TGCGCCAGCAGCCAATCCCCGCGGGGGATGAATAATGAAAAACTGTTTTTT.

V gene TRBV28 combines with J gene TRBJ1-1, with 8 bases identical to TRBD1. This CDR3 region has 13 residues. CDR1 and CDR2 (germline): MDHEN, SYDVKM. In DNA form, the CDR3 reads TGTGACGGACAGGGCCCCCCGGTGGCTGAAGCTTTCTTT. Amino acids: CDGQGPPVAEAFF.

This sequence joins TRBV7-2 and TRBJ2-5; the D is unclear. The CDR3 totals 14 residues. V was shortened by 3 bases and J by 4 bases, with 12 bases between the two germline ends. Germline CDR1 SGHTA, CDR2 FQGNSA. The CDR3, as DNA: TGTGCCAGCAGCTTGATCGGAGCGCGAGAGACCCAGTACTTC. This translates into CASSLIGARETQYF.

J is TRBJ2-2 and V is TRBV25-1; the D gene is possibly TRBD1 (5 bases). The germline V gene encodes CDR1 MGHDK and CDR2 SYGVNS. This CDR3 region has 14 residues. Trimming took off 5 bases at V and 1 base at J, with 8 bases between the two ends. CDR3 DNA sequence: TGTGCCAGCAGTCATGGACAGAACACCGGGGAGCTGTTTTTT. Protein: CASSHGQNTGELFF.

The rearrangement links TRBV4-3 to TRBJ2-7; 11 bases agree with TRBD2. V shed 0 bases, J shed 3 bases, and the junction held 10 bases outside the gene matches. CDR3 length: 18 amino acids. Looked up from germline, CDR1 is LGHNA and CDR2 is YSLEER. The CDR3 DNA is TGCGCCAGCAGCCAAGATCTGGGCGCTAGCGGGAGGATCTACGAGCAGTACTTC. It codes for CASSQDLGASGRIYEQYF.

For the CDR3, the DNA is TGTGCCAGTAGCACAGGATCCAATCAGCCCCAGCATTTT. Translated: CASSTGSNQPQHF. The chain couples TRBV19 to TRBJ1-5, with D tentatively TRBD1 (5 bases). The CDR3 loop spans 13 amino acids. The germline gives CDR1 LNHDA, CDR2 SQIVND (reference sequence). V lost 6 bases, J lost 3 bases, and 9 bases lay in between.